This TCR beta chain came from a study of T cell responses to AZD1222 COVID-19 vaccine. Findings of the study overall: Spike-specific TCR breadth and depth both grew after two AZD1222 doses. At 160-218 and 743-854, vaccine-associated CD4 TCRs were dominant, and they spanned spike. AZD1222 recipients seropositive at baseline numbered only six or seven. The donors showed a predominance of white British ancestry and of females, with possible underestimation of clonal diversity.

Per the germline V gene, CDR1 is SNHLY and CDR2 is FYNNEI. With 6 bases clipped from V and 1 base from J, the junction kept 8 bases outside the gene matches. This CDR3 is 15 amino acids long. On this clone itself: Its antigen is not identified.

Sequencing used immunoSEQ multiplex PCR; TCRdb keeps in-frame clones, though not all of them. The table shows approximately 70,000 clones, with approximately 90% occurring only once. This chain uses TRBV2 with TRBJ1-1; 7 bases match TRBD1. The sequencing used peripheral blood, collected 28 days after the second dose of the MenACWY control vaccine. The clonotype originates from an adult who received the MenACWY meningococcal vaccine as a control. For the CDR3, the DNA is TGTGCCAGCAGAGAACAGGGGAGAGGGAACACTGAAGCTTTCTTT. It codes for CASREQGRGNTEAFF. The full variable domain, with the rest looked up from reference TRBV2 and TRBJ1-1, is EPEVTQTPSHQVTQMGQEVILRCVPISNHLYFYWYRQILGQKVEFLVSFYNNEISEKSEIFDDQFSVERPDGSNFTLKIRSTKLEDSAMYFCASREQGRGNTEAFFGQGTRLTVV.